The rows below give T cell receptor beta chains drawn from one sample of a study of blood T cell repertoires in COVID-19. Generated by immunoSEQ multiplex PCR, the TCRdb table keeps only in-frame clones and is missing some. The top ten hold approximately 13% of the sample, which has more than 90,000 clones, approximately 85% seen once. Sequencing was done on a sample of peripheral blood. These receptors all come from a human donor in a cohort sampled during active COVID-19. The CDR3 runs from the conserved cysteine through the conserved F or W. The D gene is left open where the match is weak. A row's size may be missing; if present it is once, few, many or a size class.

>TRBD1|TRBV3-1/TRBV3-2|.|TRBJ1-5
CASRLTGKNQPQHF
TGTGCCAGCAGGTTGACAGGGAAAAATCAGCCCCAGCATTTT
>.|TRBV4-3|.|TRBJ1-1
CASSPGHNTEAFF
TGCGCCAGCAGCCCGGGACACAACACTGAAGCTTTCTTT
>TRBD1|TRBV5-1|few|TRBJ2-7
CASSLKDRGRAYEQYF
TGCGCCAGCAGCTTGAAAGACAGGGGGCGGGCCTACGAGCAGTACTTC
>TRBD1|TRBV7-8|.|TRBJ1-6
CASSPDRVNSPLHF
TGTGCCAGCAGCCCGGACAGGGTTAATTCACCCCTCCACTTT
>.|TRBV29-1|.|TRBJ2-1
CSVETGFGEQFF
TGCAGCGTGGAGACAGGTTTCGGTGAGCAGTTCTTC
>TRBD1|TRBV2|few|TRBJ2-7
CATLGQGVGNEQYF
TGTGCCACGTTGGGACAGGGGGTAGGGAACGAGCAGTACTTC
>.|TRBV21-1|.|TRBJ2-1
CASSPKRGEQFF
TGTGCCAGCAGTCCCAAGCGGGGCGAGCAGTTCTTC
>TRBD2|TRBV6-2/TRBV6-3|once|TRBJ2-7
CASSYSLLRGTSGRHEQYF
TGTGCCAGCAGTTACTCGCTATTGAGAGGGACTAGCGGGAGACACGAGCAGTACTTC
>TRBD1|TRBV5-4|.|TRBJ1-2
CASSLAAGTGGNGYTF
TGTGCCAGCAGCTTGGCGGCGGGGACAGGGGGCAATGGCTACACCTTC
>TRBD1|TRBV7-8|.|TRBJ1-3
CASSSLAGGKDTIYF
TGTGCCAGCAGCTCGCTGGCAGGGGGCAAAGACACCATATATTTT